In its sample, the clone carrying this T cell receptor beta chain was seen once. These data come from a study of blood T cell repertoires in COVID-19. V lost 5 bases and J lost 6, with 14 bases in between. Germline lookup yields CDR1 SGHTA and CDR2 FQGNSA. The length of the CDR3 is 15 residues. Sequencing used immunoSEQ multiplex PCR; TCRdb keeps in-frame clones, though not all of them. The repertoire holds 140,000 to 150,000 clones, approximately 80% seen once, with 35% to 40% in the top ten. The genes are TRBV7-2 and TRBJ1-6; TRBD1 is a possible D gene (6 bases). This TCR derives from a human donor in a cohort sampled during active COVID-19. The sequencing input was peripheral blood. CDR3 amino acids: CASSQTGIANSPLHF. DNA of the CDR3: TGTGCCAGCAGCCAAACAGGGATCGCTAATTCACCCCTCCACTTT.